This TCR beta chain was obtained from a study of radiotherapy plus CTLA-4 blockade in lung cancer (dated by TCRdb to 2016 to 2018). Turning to the overall study: Among enrolled patients, under 20% had an objective response and 30% to 40% reached disease control.

The investigation overall reported the following: Increased serum interferon-beta after radiation, together with early dynamic changes in blood T cell clones, were reported to be the strongest predictors of response. After treatment with radiotherapy and ipilimumab, TCR clones that originated in tumors expanded in peripheral blood.

Focal radiation therapy combined with CTLA-4 blockade (ipilimumab) was tested in patients with chemo-refractory metastatic non-small-cell lung cancer. CDR1 and CDR2, looked up from the germline V gene (reference sequence), are LNHDA and SQIVND. V is pruned by 6 bases and J by 6 bases, leaving 5 bases of the junction without a gene match. The CDR3 contains 13 residues, cysteine and phenylalanine counted. Only the CDR3 region is kept as DNA, spanning 39 bases read in frame from base 1. The method behind the library was the immunoSEQ multiplex PCR assay. The table was pulled from immuneACCESS by TCRdb, which kept in-frame rearrangements only. Such tables lose some clones; where checked, under half of the loss comes from unresolved V genes, and the rest has no known cause. This sample gives tens of thousands of clones in total; around 87% of them show up just once. The ten largest make up 0.87% of the sample.

Notes on this clone: The antigen this receptor binds is unknown. Per-base quality was not reported, and no clone a single base away is much larger than it.

The source is a human donor with non-small cell lung cancer who had stable disease on radiotherapy plus ipilimumab. The rearranged chain carries TRBV19 and TRBJ1-5, with 7 bases aligning to TRBD1. Sequenced here: peripheral blood, sampled from a patient treated with radiotherapy plus ipilimumab. The nucleotide sequence reads TGTGCCAGTAGCAGGGGGGCGGGTCAGCCCCAGCATTTT. Translated, it gives CASSRGAGQPQHF.